Below, 11 T cell receptor beta chains from the same sample are listed, as sequenced in a study. Via MiXCR, TCRdb re-called the RT-PCR reads, giving one row per CDR3 protein. The sample lists more than 550,000 distinct CDR3 sequences; more than 13% were seen once. Sequencing was carried out using memory CD4+ T cells from blood. The receptors stem from a female donor in good health, serving as a healthy control.

Here the CDR3 DNA reads TGTGCCAGCAGTTACTCGAAGGCCGGGGGGCAAGGCACCGGGGAGCTGTTTTTT. Its protein is CASSYSKAGGQGTGELFF. The J gene is TRBJ2-2, the V gene TRBV6-2 or TRBV6-3; tentatively, D is TRBD2 (7 bases). This CDR3 comprises 18 residues. Germline V gene sequence: CDR1 MNHEY, CDR2 SVGEGT. V was cut by 0 bases and J by 4 bases, with 18 bases left in between.

This clonotype was detected ten times or more. V is TRBV20-1 and J is TRBJ2-3; maybe TRBD2 (6 bases). The V and J ends lost 4 bases and 4 bases respectively, with 15 bases between them. This CDR3 has 14 residues. Germline loops: CDR1 DFQATT, CDR2 SNEGSKA (reference sequence). CDR3 sequence (DNA): TGCAGTGCTACCTGGCCGTCGGGAGCAGATACGCAGTATTTT. Amino acid sequence: CSATWPSGADTQYF.

CDR3 loop: CATRGDMGVWYTEAFF. CDR3 nucleotide sequence: TGTGCCACCAGAGGGGACATGGGGGTGTGGTACACTGAAGCTTTCTTT. V is TRBV15 and J is TRBJ1-1; weak D call: TRBD1 (6 bases). Trimming removed 6 bases at V and 3 bases at J, with 20 bases between. CDR1 LNHNV and CDR2 YYDKDF come from the germline V gene (reference sequence). The CDR3 is made up of 16 amino acids.

This clonotype has more than one count but fewer than ten. Mismatch with germline at one junction end may stem from a read error. The chain has TRBV20-1 and TRBJ1-2; D gene uncertain. CDR1 is DFQATT and CDR2 is SNEGSKA in the germline V gene (reference sequence). The CDR3 has 11 residues. CDR3 nucleotide sequence: TGCAGTACTAGAAGCGTCTATGGCTACACCTTC. Translation gives CSTRSVYGYTF.

There are a few counts of this clonotype. This rearrangement joins TRBV6-2 or TRBV6-3 to TRBJ2-5; the D is unclear. This CDR3 region has 13 residues. Trimming cost V 6 bases and J 5 bases, with 13 bases left between them. CDR1 and CDR2 from the germline V gene are MNHEY and SVGEGT. The CDR3 protein is CASSSPVGETQYF. In DNA form, the CDR3 reads TGTGCCAGCAGCTCTCCAGTGGGGGAGACCCAGTACTTC.

This clonotype has just a few counts. The chain joins TRBV7-2 to TRBJ2-7; the match to TRBD2 covers 12 bases. This CDR3 has 16 amino acids. V gave up 7 bases and J gave up 3 bases; unmatched junction bases: 10. Germline CDR1 is SGHTA and CDR2 is FQGNSA. Here the CDR3 reads CASTPGLAGQGYEQYF. The DNA of the CDR3 is TGTGCCAGCACCCCGGGACTAGCGGGCCAGGGCTACGAGCAGTACTTC. The full variable domain, rest sourced from reference TRBV7-2 and TRBJ2-7, is GAGVSQSPSNKVTEKGKDVELRCDPISGHTALYWYRQSLGQGLEFLIYFQGNSAPDKSGLPSDRFSAERTGGSVSTLTIQRTQQEDSAVYLCASTPGLAGQGYEQYFGPGTRLTVT.

This clonotype appeared many times. The chain has TRBV27 and TRBJ2-7; no reliable D call. Germline CDR1 reads MNHEY; CDR2 reads SMNVEV (reference sequence). The CDR3 is 15 residues long. V lost 4 bases and J 3 bases, leaving 16 bases between the germline ends. The CDR3 DNA reads TGTGCCAGCAGTTCCCCTCGGGCAGCCCTCTACGAGCAGTACTTC. It yields the protein CASSSPRAALYEQYF.

J is TRBJ2-6 and V is TRBV14; D could derive from TRBD1 or TRBD2 (5 bases each). In germline, CDR1 is SGHDN, CDR2 FVKESK. This CDR3 is built from 16 residues. The V and J ends lost 5 bases and 0 bases respectively, with 11 bases between them. CDR3 region: CASSRGPYSGANVLTF. As DNA, the CDR3 is TGTGCCAGCAGCAGGGGACCGTACTCTGGGGCCAACGTCCTGACTTTC. The whole variable domain, remainder taken from reference TRBV14 and TRBJ2-6, is EAGVTQFPSHSVIEKGQTVTLRCDPISGHDNLYWYRRVMGKEIKFLLHFVKESKQDESGMPNNRFLAERTGGTYSTLKVQPAELEDSGVYFCASSRGPYSGANVLTFGAGSRLTVL.

In this sample, this clonotype turned up many times. The CDR3 sequence is CATSDTTAYQETQYF. CDR3 nucleotide sequence: TGTGCCACCAGTGATACTACAGCGTACCAAGAGACCCAGTACTTC. J is TRBJ2-5 and V is TRBV24-1; the D is unclear. Germline loops: CDR1 KGHDR, CDR2 SFDVKD. Trimming removed 3 bases from V and 0 bases from J, with 10 bases in between. The CDR3 sequence is 15 residues long.

This clonotype was counted a few times. This rearrangement joins TRBV5-1 to TRBJ1-4, with 9 bases identical to TRBD1. Germline V lookup: CDR1 SGHRS, CDR2 YFSETQ. This CDR3 region has 16 residues. Trimming removed 4 bases from V and 4 bases from J; junction bases left unmatched: 8. In nucleotides, the CDR3 is TGCGCCAGCAGCAGGACAGGGGCTTCTGGTAATGAAAAACTGTTTTTT. Amino acids: CASSRTGASGNEKLFF.

This chain connects TRBV20-1 to TRBJ2-3; TRBD2 matches 10 bases. Trimming took 3 bases from V and 8 from J; bases not matched to a gene: 20. This CDR3 is 18 amino acids long. Germline lookup yields CDR1 DFQATT and CDR2 SNEGSKA (reference sequence). The CDR3 protein is CSASSLLFTSGVGGTQYF. As DNA, the CDR3 is TGCAGTGCTAGTTCCCTATTATTTACTAGCGGGGTTGGAGGTACGCAGTATTTT.